The entry below describes one TCR beta chain. What it recognizes is unknown. For repertoire sequencing, the TCR beta CDR3 regions were amplified from RNA transcripts. Scientists carried out first-round RT-PCR using HTBI primers and then a second-round multiplex PCR. TCRdb re-analysed the multiplex PCR reads in MiXCR, keeping a single row per CDR3 protein. The table has about 740,000 distinct CDR3 sequences, 35% to 50% seen once. All donors with ophthalmopathy were recorded as having moderate-to-severe activity, CAS ≥3, NOSPECS ≥4 and a duration under 3 months. Diagnosis relied on clinical symptoms, serum thyroxine, TRAb, thyroid ultrasound and orbital computed tomography. The source of the sample is a study of Graves' ophthalmopathy and Graves' hyperthyroidism. Points from the study as a whole: A model built from 13 signatures distinguished ophthalmopathy from stable hyperthyroidism with about 86% sensitivity and approximately 81% specificity. Blood also carried most expanded thyroid clonotypes exceeding 0.001 frequency.

The V and J ends lost 5 bases and 0 bases respectively, with 16 bases between them. This CDR3 region has 15 residues. CDR1 and CDR2 (germline): DFQATT, SNEGSKA (reference sequence). The chain has TRBV20-1 and TRBJ1-1; D is possibly TRBD1 (6 bases). The sample comprised peripheral blood. The sequence was collected from an adult man with Graves' ophthalmopathy. The CDR3 spells CSARSKQGLNTEAFF. CDR3 sequence (DNA): TGCAGTGCTCGAAGCAAACAGGGATTGAACACTGAAGCTTTCTTT.